The 19 T cell receptor beta chains listed next were all sequenced from one sample in a study of cytomegalovirus exposure and HLA in healthy donors. Primers: 60 Vbeta forward and 13 Jbeta reverse. Generated by immunoSEQ multiplex PCR, the TCRdb table keeps only in-frame clones and is missing some. The table shows about 130,000 clones, with roughly 85% occurring only once. Sequencing was done on a sample of PBMCs. The receptors originated from a woman in her twenties or thirties in good health and CMV-seropositive.

V and J are TRBV9 and TRBJ2-3; 8 bases match TRBD2. Germline trimming cut 0 bases from V and 5 bases from J; bases unmatched to any gene: 5. The CDR3 is made up of 15 amino acids. From germline, CDR1 is SGDLS and CDR2 YYNGEE. The CDR3 here is CASSVGAGGGDTQYF. The CDR3 DNA reads TGTGCCAGCAGCGTAGGTGCGGGGGGAGGAGATACGCAGTATTTT.

The V call is TRBV18, the J call TRBJ1-1; 7 bases are a match to TRBD1. Germline lookup yields CDR1 KGHSH and CDR2 LQKENI. The CDR3 is made up of 14 amino acids. V trimming: 4 bases; J trimming: 0 bases; junction bases outside the gene matches: 2. CDR3 in amino acids: CASSRGQLNTEAFF. The CDR3 DNA is TGTGCCAGCTCACGGGGACAGCTGAACACTGAAGCTTTCTTT.

V gene TRBV6-1 combines with J gene TRBJ2-1; 9 nucleotides agree with TRBD2. Germline CDR1 is MNHNS and CDR2 is SASEGT. The ends lost 2 bases at V and 8 bases at J; junction bases unmatched: 7. CDR3 length equals 15 residues. CDR3 protein: CASSEMAGGWDEQFF. Here the CDR3 DNA reads TGTGCCAGCAGTGAAATGGCGGGGGGGTGGGATGAGCAGTTCTTC.

CDR3 sequence reads: CASSHRFSPGQGSGYTF. In DNA form, the CDR3 reads TGTGCCAGCAGCCACAGATTTTCACCGGGACAGGGTTCTGGCTACACCTTC. J is TRBJ1-2 and V is TRBV14, with 9 bases that match TRBD1. Germline values: CDR1 SGHDN, CDR2 FVKESK. J was trimmed by 7 bases and V by 3 bases; bases with no gene match: 15. This CDR3 is built from 17 residues.

The chain uses TRBV6-1 and TRBJ2-7; TRBD1 matches at 10 bases. Germline CDR1 reads MNHNS; CDR2 reads SASEGT. Trimming cost V 8 bases and J 2 bases; bases outside gene matches: 0. The CDR3 contains 12 residues. The CDR3 DNA reads TGTGCCAGCGGGACAGGGGCCTACGAGCAGTACTTC. Its translation: CASGTGAYEQYF.

V and J are TRBV5-6 and TRBJ2-1; D remains ambiguous. Trimming removed 4 bases at V and 4 bases at J, with 12 bases between. Germline V gene sequence: CDR1 SGHDT, CDR2 YYEEEE. The CDR3 is 14 amino acids. The CDR3 here is CASSLVHQYNEQFF. The CDR3 DNA sequence: TGTGCCAGCAGCCTAGTCCACCAATACAATGAGCAGTTCTTC.

This chain links TRBV30 with TRBJ2-2; 9 positions match TRBD1. The CDR3 covers 13 residues. The germline CDR1 and CDR2 sequences are GTSNPN and SVGIG (reference sequence). V gave up 4 bases and J gave up 8 bases; unmatched junction bases: 5. CDR3 bases: TGTGCCTGGAAGGGACAGGGAGAAGGGGAGCTGTTTTTT. Protein sequence: CAWKGQGEGELFF.

CDR3: CASSFGGHQPQHF. CDR3 in DNA: TGTGCCAGCAGTTTCGGGGGGCACCAGCCCCAGCATTTT. The genes are TRBV28 and TRBJ1-5, with D tentatively TRBD1 (6 bases). V lost 3 bases and J lost 7, with 10 bases in between. CDR3 length equals 13 residues. CDR1 MDHEN and CDR2 SYDVKM come from the germline V gene.

The chain joins TRBV6-6 to TRBJ2-7; 7 positions agree with TRBD2. CDR3 length: 13 residues. The germline gives CDR1 MNHNY, CDR2 SVGAGI (reference sequence). Germline trimming cut 9 bases from V and 4 bases from J; bases unmatched to any gene: 9. CDR3 DNA: TGTGCCAGTCTCTATGTGGGAGGGTACGAGCAGTACTTC. Protein sequence: CASLYVGGYEQYF.

The chain uses TRBV11-2 and TRBJ1-5; D ambiguous. V was clipped by 5 bases and J by 0 bases, with 8 bases between them. From germline, CDR1 is SGHAT and CDR2 FQNNGV. The CDR3 consists of 14 residues. The CDR3 protein is CASSRTDSNQPQHF. In DNA form, the CDR3 reads TGTGCCAGCAGCCGGACTGATAGCAATCAGCCCCAGCATTTT. The full variable domain, completed using reference TRBV11-2 and TRBJ1-5, is EAGVAQSPRYKIIEKRQSVAFWCNPISGHATLYWYQQILGQGPKLLIQFQNNGVVDDSQLPKDRFSAERLKGVDSTLKIQPAKLEDSAVYLCASSRTDSNQPQHFGDGTRLSIL.

This chain joins TRBV6-1 and TRBJ1-1; D is undetermined. The V and J ends lost 3 bases and 7 bases respectively, with 12 bases between them. CDR1 and CDR2 (germline): MNHNS, SASEGT. The CDR3 loop spans 13 amino acids. CDR3 sequence reads: CASSDKTNYEAFF. The CDR3 DNA reads as TGTGCCAGCAGTGACAAGACCAACTATGAAGCTTTCTTT.

The chain employs TRBV6-5 and TRBJ2-1, with D possibly TRBD2 on 6 matching bases. The CDR3 extends over 14 amino acids. The V and J ends lost 4 bases and 10 bases respectively, with 17 bases between them. The germline gives CDR1 MNHEY, CDR2 SVGAGI. The chain's CDR3 is CASSSLVGGREQFF. CDR3 bases: TGTGCCAGCAGTTCCCTGGTGGGGGGACGGGAGCAGTTCTTC.

The chain couples TRBV27 to TRBJ1-1, with 9 positions matching TRBD1. V lost 3 bases to trimming and J lost 6 bases; unmatched junction nucleotides: 5. Germline lookup yields CDR1 MNHEY and CDR2 SMNVEV (reference sequence). This CDR3 has 14 residues. CDR3 loop: CASSFPGQGPEAFF. DNA of the CDR3: TGTGCCAGCAGTTTCCCGGGACAGGGTCCTGAAGCTTTCTTT.

In this sample, this clone turned up a few times. This chain connects TRBV7-9 to TRBJ2-2; 8 bases are shared with TRBD1. The CDR3 runs to 16 residues. After removal of 6 bases from V and 7 bases from J, the junction contained 13 bases not matched to a gene. Germline assignment: CDR1 SEHNR and CDR2 FQNEAQ (reference sequence). As DNA, the CDR3 is TGTGCCAGCAGGCGTACCGGGACAGGTGATAACGGGGAGCTGTTTTTT. Protein sequence: CASRRTGTGDNGELFF.

CDR3 coding DNA: TGTGCCAGCAGCCCCTTGACAGGGAATACCGGGGAGCTGTTTTTT. It codes for CASSPLTGNTGELFF. This sequence joins TRBV5-4 and TRBJ2-2; 7 bases are a match to TRBD1. Germline values: CDR1 SGHNT, CDR2 YYREEE (reference sequence). CDR3 length: 15 residues. V trimming: 4 bases; J trimming: 5 bases; junction bases outside the gene matches: 8. The variable domain in full, with the rest retrieved from reference TRBV5-4 and TRBJ2-2, is ETGVTQSPTHLIKTRGQQVTLRCSSQSGHNTVSWYQQALGQGPQFIFQYYREEENGRGNFPPRFSGLQFPNYSSELNVNALELDDSALYLCASSPLTGNTGELFFGEGSRLTVL.

The gene calls are TRBV2 and TRBJ2-5, with D perhaps matching TRBD1 (6 bases). This CDR3 has 14 amino acids. Germline-derived CDR1 and CDR2 are SNHLY and FYNNEI. V was cut by 8 bases and J by 3 bases, with 16 bases left in between. Here the CDR3 reads CASGLQGPKETQYF. The CDR3, as DNA: TGTGCCAGCGGCCTACAGGGTCCCAAAGAGACCCAGTACTTC.

This chain connects TRBV5-1 to TRBJ2-7; 11 bases map to TRBD1. The CDR3 runs to 12 residues. The J segment lost 4 bases and the V segment lost 7 bases, leaving 1 base of the junction unmatched. The germline V gene has CDR1 SGHRS and CDR2 YFSETQ. The CDR3 is CASGDRGYEQYF. DNA for the CDR3: TGCGCCAGCGGGGACAGGGGGTACGAGCAGTACTTC.

This clone appeared once. The chain employs TRBV5-1 and TRBJ1-3; 7 nucleotides align to TRBD1. V shed 2 bases and J 0 bases; nucleotides not matched to a gene: 2. The CDR3 has 15 residues. Germline loops: CDR1 SGHRS, CDR2 YFSETQ. This CDR3 is CASSFTGVSGNTIYF. The CDR3 nucleotides read TGCGCCAGCAGCTTTACAGGGGTCTCTGGAAACACCATATATTTT. Drawing the rest from reference TRBV5-1 and TRBJ1-3, the complete variable domain is KAGVTQTPRYLIKTRGQQVTLSCSPISGHRSVSWYQQTPGQGLQFLFEYFSETQRNKGNFPGRFSGRQFSNSRSEMNVSTLELGDSALYLCASSFTGVSGNTIYFGEGSWLTVV.

The genes are TRBV28 and TRBJ1-5, with D possibly being TRBD1 (5 bases). CDR1 and CDR2 from the germline V gene are MDHEN and SYDVKM. The CDR3 has 14 residues. Trimming took 1 base from V and 5 from J, leaving 9 bases between them. The CDR3 region is CASSLYSRDQPQHF. DNA for the CDR3: TGTGCCAGCAGTTTATACTCCAGGGATCAGCCCCAGCATTTT.